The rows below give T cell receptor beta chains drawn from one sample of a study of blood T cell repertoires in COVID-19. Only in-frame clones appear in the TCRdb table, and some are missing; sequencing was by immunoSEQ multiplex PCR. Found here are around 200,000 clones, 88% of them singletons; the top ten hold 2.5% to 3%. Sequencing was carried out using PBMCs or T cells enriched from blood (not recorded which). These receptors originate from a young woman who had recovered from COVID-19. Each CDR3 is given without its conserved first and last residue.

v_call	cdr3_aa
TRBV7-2	ASSRGLDTDTQY
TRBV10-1	ASRKTALGTEAF
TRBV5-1	ASSSGLGSTDTQY
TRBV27	ASSLWQGQGNEQF
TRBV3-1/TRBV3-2	ASSPFSGGPFYNEQF
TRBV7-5	VRSLTGTGDTGELF
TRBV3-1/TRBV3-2	ASSQVLAASTDTQY
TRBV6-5	ASRRDREATEAF
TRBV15	ATSRSRDRVNEKLF
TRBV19	ASSSRQVRNTEAF
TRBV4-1	ASSQGRGYT
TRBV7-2	ASSLSGYNSYSNQPQH
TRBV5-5	ASSLAQADEQF
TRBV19	ASSADSSSGNTIY
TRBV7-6	ASSLARRGNEQF
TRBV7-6	ASSLARTGLDTQY
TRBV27	ASILDAQGPEAF
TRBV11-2	ASSENRGRQPQH
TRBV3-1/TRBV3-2	ASSQGGGAYNEQF
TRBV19	ATESAQANQPQH
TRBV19	ASSATRVFLEETQY
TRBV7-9	ASSLAQGGAYGYT
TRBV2	ACARDSNQPQH
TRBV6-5	ASSMAGGQETQY
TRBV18	ASSPGTGLDEQF
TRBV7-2	ASSLPGPSPLH